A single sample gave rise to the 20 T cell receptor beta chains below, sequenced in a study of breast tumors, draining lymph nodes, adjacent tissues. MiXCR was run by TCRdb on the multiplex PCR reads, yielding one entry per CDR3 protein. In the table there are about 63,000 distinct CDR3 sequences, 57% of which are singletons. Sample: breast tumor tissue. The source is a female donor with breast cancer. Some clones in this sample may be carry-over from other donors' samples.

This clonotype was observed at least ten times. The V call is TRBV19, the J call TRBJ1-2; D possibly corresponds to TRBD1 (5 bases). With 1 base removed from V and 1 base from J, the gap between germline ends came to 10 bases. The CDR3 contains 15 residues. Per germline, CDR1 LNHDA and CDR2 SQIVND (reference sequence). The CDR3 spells CASSIAGRSNYGYTF. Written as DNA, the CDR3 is TGTGCCAGTAGTATAGCGGGGCGAAGTAACTATGGCTACACCTTC.

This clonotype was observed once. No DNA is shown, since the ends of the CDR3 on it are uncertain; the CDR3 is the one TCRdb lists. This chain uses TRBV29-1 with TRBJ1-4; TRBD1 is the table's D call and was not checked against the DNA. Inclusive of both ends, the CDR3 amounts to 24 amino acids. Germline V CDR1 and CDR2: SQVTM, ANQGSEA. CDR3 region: CSVVYYLGEDEQFFGPGPGEKLFF.

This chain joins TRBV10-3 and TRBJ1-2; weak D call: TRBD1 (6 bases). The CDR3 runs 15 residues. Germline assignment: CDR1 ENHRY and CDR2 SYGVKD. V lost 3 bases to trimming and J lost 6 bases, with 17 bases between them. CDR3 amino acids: CAISDRTDSTDGYTF. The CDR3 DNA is TGTGCCATCAGTGATCGGACAGACTCCACCGATGGCTACACCTTC.

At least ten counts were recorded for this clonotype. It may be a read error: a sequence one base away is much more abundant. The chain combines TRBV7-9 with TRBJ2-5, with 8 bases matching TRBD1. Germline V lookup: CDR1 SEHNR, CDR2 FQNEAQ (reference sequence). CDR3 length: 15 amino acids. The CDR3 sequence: CASSAGQGSLETQHF. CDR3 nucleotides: TGTGCCAGCAGCGCAGGACAGGGAAGCCTGGAGACCCAGCACTTC. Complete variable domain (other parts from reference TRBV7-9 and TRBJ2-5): DTGVSQNPRHKITKRGQNVTFRCDPISEHNRLYWYRQTLGQGPEFLTYFQNEAQLEKSRLLSDRFSAERPKGSFSTLEIQRTEQGDSAMYLCASSAGQGSLETQHFGPGTRLLVL.

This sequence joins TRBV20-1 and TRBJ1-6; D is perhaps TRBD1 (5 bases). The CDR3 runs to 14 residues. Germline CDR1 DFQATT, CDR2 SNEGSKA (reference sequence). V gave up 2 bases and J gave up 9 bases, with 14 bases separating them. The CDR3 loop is CSARKGPGVSPLHF. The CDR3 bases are TGCAGTGCTAGAAAGGGGCCCGGAGTTTCACCCCTCCACTTT.

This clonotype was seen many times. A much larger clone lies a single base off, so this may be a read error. This CDR3 is CASSAGTGVNEQSF. The CDR3 DNA reads as TGTGCCAGCAGCGCCGGGACAGGGGTTAACGAGCAGTCCTTC. This sequence joins TRBV9 and TRBJ2-7; 10 positions match TRBD1. The CDR3 spans 14 residues. Germline loops: CDR1 SGDLS, CDR2 YYNGEE. The full variable domain, in which reference TRBV9 and TRBJ2-7 provide the parts outside the CDR3, is DSGVTQTPKHLITATGQRVTLRCSPRSGDLSVYWYQQSLDQGLQFLIQYYNGEERAKGNILERFSAQQFPDLHSELNLSSLELGDSALYFCASSAGTGVNEQSFGPGTRLTVT.

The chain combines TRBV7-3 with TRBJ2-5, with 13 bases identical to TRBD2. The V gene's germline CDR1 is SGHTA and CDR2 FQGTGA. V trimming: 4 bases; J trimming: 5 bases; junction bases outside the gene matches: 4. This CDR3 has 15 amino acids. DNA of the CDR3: TGTGCCAGCAGCTCGGGACTAGCGGGGTTGGAGACCCAGTACTTC. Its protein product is CASSSGLAGLETQYF.

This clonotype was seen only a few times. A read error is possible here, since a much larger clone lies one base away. CDR3 protein: CASSHWREGPYNEQFF. CDR3 coding DNA: TGTGCCAGCAGTCACTGGCGGGAGGGCCCCTACAATGAGCAGTTCTTC. The genes are TRBV6-2 or TRBV6-3 and TRBJ2-1; 9 bases line up with TRBD2. From germline, CDR1 is MNHEY and CDR2 SVGEGT. The V segment lost 5 bases and the J segment 2 bases; nucleotides outside the gene matches: 7. The CDR3 consists of 16 residues.

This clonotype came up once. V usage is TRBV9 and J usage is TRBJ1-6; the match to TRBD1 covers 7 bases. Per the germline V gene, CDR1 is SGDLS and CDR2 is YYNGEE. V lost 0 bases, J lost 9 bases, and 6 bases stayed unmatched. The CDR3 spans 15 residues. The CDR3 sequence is CASSVGSGTASPLHF. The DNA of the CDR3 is TGTGCCAGCAGCGTAGGGAGCGGGACAGCTTCACCCCTCCACTTT. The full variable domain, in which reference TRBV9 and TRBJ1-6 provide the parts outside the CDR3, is DSGVTQTPKHLITATGQRVTLRCSPRSGDLSVYWYQQSLDQGLQFLIQYYNGEERAKGNILERFSAQQFPDLHSELNLSSLELGDSALYFCASSVGSGTASPLHFGNGTRLTVT.

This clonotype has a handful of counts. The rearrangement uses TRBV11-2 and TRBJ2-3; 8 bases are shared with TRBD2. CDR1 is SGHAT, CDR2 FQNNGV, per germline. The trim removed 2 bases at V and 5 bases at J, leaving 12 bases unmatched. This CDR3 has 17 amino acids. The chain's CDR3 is CASSLKLVREAGDTQYF. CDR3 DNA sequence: TGTGCCAGCAGCTTAAAGTTGGTGCGGGAGGCTGGAGATACGCAGTATTTT. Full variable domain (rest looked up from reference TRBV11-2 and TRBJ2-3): EAGVAQSPRYKIIEKRQSVAFWCNPISGHATLYWYQQILGQGPKLLIQFQNNGVVDDSQLPKDRFSAERLKGVDSTLKIQPAKLEDSAVYLCASSLKLVREAGDTQYFGPGTRLTVL.

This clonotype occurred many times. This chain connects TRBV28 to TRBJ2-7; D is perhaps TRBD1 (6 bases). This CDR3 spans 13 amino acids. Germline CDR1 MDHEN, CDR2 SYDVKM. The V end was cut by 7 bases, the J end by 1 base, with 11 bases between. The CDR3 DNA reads TGTGCCAGCACCTTTGGACAGTCCTACGAGCAGTACTTC. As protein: CASTFGQSYEQYF.

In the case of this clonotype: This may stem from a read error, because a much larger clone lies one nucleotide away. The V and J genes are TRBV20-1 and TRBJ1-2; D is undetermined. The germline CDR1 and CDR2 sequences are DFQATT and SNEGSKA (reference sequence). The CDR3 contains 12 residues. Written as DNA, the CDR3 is TGCAGTGCTGAAGGGATAGGGAATGGCTCCACCTTC. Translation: CSAEGIGNGSTF.

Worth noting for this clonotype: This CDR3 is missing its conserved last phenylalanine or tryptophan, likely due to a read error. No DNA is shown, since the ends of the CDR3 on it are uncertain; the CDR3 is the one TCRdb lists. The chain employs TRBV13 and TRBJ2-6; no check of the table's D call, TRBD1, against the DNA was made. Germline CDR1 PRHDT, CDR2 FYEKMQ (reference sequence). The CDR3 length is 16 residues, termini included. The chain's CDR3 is CASSLLTGSGANVLVL.

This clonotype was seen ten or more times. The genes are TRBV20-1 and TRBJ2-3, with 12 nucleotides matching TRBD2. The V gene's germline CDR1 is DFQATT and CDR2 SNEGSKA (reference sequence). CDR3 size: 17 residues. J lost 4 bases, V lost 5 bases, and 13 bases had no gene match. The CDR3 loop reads CSAPEVPTSGSSDTQYF. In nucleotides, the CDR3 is TGCAGTGCTCCCGAGGTCCCGACTAGCGGGAGTTCAGATACGCAGTATTTT.

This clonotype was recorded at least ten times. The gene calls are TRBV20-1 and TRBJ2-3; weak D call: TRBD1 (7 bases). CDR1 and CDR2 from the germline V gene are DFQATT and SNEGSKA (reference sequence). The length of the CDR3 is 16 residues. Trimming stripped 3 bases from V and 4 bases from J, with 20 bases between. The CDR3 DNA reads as TGCAGTGCTAGCCCCCCGGGACTTAGGGGGCCAGATACGCAGTATTTT. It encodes CSASPPGLRGPDTQYF.

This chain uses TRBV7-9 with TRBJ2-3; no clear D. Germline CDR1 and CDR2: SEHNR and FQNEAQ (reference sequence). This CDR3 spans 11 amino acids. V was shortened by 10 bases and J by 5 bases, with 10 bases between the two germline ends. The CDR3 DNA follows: TGTGCCACCAGTGTTAGAGATACGCAGTATTTT. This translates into CATSVRDTQYF. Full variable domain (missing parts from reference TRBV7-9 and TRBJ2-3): DTGVSQNPRHKITKRGQNVTFRCDPISEHNRLYWYRQTLGQGPEFLTYFQNEAQLEKSRLLSDRFSAERPKGSFSTLEIQRTEQGDSAMYLCATSVRDTQYFGPGTRLTVL.

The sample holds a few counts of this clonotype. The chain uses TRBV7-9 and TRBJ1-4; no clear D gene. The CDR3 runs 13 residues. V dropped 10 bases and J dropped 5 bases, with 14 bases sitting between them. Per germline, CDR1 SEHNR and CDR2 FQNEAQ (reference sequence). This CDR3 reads CATSASTNEKLFF. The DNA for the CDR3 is TGTGCCACCAGTGCCTCCACCAATGAAAAACTGTTTTTT.

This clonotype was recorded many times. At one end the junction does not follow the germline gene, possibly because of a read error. CDR3 sequence reads: CASSLGGTGDSGYPF. Written as DNA, the CDR3 is TGTGCCAGCAGCTTAGGGGGCACAGGGGATAGTGGCTACCCCTTC. This sequence joins TRBV7-8 and TRBJ1-2; 7 bases are a match to TRBD1. CDR1 is SGHVS and CDR2 is FQNEAQ in the germline V gene. The CDR3 totals 15 residues.

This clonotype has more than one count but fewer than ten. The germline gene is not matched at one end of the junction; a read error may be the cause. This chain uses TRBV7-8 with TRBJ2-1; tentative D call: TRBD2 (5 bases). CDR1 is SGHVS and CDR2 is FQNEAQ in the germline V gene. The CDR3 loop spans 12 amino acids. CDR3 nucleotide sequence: TGTGCTAGCAGTCCAAGGAGGTTCGAGCAGTTCTTC. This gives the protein CASSPRRFEQFF.

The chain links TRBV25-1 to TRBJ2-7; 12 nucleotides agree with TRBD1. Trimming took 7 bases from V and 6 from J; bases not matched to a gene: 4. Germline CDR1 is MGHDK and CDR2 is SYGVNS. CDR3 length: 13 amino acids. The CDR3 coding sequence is TGTGCCAGCAAGGGACAGGGGGCCGGCGAGCAGTACTTC. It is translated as CASKGQGAGEQYF.